The clone carrying this T cell receptor (beta chain) has more than one count but fewer than ten. Germline V gene data show CDR1 as MGHDK and CDR2 as SYGVNS. The CDR3 runs to 16 residues. V was clipped by 3 bases and J by 2 bases; unmatched bases: 5. The data derive from a study of T-cell reconstitution after alpha-beta-depleted transplantation in children. Using unique molecular identifiers, the investigators prepared the TCRbeta library. Via MiXCR, TCRdb re-called the PCR reads, giving one row per CDR3 protein. The profile shows approximately 590,000 distinct CDR3 sequences, under 12% of them singletons.

The clonotype comes from a human donor who donated a stem cell graft to a child with acute myeloid leukemia. The specimen comprised PBMCs from the stem cell graft donor, sampled from the stem cell graft. This chain connects TRBV25-1 to TRBJ2-7, with 12 bases that match TRBD2. The CDR3 reads CASSERGLAGPYEQYF. The CDR3 nucleotides read TGTGCCAGCAGTGAGAGGGGACTAGCGGGCCCCTACGAGCAGTACTTC.